The clone carrying this T cell receptor (beta chain) was detected once. This record comes from a study of PD-L1 blockade in urothelial cancer. At the level of the study: In the mid-2010s, patients got going on atezolizumab, taking 1,200 mg intravenously every 3 weeks. T cells were recovered from blood samples at a median of 141,255.

CDR1 is MDHEN and CDR2 is SYDVKM in the germline V gene. The CDR3 is 13 amino acids. V lost 3 bases and J 2 bases, leaving 8 bases between the germline ends. As for time point: pretreatment peripheral blood. Profiled with immunoSEQ multiplex PCR; TCRdb holds only in-frame clones, not every one. The table lists more than 55,000 clones, about four fifths of them singletons. J is TRBJ2-7 and V is TRBV28, with D unresolved. Sample: PBMCs, taken around atezolizumab (anti-PD-L1) treatment. This sequence originates from a man in his 70s with urothelial cancer. The chain's CDR3 is CASSFNRAYEQYF. CDR3 coding DNA: TGTGCCAGCAGTTTTAACAGAGCCTACGAGCAGTACTTC. The variable domain in full, with the rest retrieved from reference TRBV28 and TRBJ2-7, is DVKVTQSSRYLVKRTGEKVFLECVQDMDHENMFWYRQDPGLGLRLIYFSYDVKMKEKGDIPEGYSVSREKKERFSLILESASTNQTSMYLCASSFNRAYEQYFGPGTRLTVT.